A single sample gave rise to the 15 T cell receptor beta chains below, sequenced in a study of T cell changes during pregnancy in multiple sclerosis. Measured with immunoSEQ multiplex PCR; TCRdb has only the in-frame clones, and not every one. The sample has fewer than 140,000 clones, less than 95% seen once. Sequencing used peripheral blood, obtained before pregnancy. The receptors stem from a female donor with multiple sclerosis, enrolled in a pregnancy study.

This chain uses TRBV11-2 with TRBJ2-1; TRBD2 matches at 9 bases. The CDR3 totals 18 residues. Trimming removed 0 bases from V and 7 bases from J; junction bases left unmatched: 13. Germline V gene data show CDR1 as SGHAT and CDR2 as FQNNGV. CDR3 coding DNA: TGTGCCAGCAGCTTAGATTTAGCGGGGGAGCTTAATATGAATGAGCAGTTCTTC. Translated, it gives CASSLDLAGELNMNEQFF.

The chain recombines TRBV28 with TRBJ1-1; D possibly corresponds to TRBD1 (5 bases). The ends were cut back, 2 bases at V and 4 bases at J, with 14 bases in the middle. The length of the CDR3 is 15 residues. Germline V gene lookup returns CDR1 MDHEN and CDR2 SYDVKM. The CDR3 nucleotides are TGTGCCAGCAGTTTAGGAGCAGCAGGGTTCACTGAAGCTTTCTTT. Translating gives CASSLGAAGFTEAFF.

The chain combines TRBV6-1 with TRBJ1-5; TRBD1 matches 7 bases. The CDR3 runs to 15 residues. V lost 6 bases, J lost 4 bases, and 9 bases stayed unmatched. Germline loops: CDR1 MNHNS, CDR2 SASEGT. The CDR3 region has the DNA TGTGCCAGCAGACTGGACAGGAGAGATAATCAGCCCCAGCATTTT. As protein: CASRLDRRDNQPQHF.

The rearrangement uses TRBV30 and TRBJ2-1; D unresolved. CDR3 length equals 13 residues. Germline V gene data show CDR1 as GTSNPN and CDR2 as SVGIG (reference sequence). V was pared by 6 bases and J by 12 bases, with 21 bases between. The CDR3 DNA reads TGTGCCTGCCATCCGACACCGTCCTACGGGCAGTTCTTC. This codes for CACHPTPSYGQFF.

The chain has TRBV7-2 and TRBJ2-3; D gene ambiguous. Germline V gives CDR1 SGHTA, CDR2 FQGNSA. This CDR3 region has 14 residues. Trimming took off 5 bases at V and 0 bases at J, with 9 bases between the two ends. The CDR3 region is CASSPQTSTDTQYF. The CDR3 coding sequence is TGTGCCAGCAGCCCCCAGACTAGCACAGATACGCAGTATTTT.

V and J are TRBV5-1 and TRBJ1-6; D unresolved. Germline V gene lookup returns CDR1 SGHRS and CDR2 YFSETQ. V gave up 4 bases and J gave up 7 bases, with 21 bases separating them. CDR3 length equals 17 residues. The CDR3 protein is CASSRDGARAPNSPLHF. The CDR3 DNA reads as TGCGCCAGCAGCCGTGACGGAGCGAGAGCCCCAAATTCACCCCTCCACTTT.

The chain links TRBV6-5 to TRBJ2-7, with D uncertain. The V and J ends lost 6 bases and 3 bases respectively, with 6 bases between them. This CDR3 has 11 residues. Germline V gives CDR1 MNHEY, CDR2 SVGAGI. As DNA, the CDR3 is TGTGCCAGCAGGCGAGACTACGAGCAGTACTTC. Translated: CASRRDYEQYF.

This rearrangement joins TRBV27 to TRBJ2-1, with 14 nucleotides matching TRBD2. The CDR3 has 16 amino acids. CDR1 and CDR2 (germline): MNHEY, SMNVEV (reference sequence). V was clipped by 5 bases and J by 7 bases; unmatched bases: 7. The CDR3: CASSAGLAGGSNEQFF. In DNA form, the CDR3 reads TGTGCCAGCAGTGCAGGACTAGCGGGAGGTAGTAATGAGCAGTTCTTC.

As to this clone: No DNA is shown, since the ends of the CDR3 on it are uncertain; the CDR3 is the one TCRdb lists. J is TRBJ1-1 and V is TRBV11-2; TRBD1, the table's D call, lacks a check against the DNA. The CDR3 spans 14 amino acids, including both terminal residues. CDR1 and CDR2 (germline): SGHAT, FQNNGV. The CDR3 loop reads CASSLVGQGSSPLF.

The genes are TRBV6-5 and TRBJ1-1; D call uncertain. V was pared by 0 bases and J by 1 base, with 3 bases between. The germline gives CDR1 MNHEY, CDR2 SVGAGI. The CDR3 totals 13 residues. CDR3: CASSYSRNTEAFF. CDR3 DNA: TGTGCCAGCAGTTACTCGAGGAACACTGAAGCTTTCTTT.

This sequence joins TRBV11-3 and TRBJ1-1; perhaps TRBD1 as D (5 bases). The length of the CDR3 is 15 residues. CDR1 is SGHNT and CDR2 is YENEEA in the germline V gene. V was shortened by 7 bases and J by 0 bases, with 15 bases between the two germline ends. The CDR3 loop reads CASTGSQGLNTEAFF. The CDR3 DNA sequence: TGTGCCAGCACCGGCAGCCAGGGCCTGAACACTGAAGCTTTCTTT.

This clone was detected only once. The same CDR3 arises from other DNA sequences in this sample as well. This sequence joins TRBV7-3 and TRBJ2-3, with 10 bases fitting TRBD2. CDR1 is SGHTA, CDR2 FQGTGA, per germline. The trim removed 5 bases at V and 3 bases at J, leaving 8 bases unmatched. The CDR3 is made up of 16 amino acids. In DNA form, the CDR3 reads TGTGCCAGCAGCACGGGCGGTAGCGGGGGGACAGATACGCAGTATTTT. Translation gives CASSTGGSGGTDTQYF. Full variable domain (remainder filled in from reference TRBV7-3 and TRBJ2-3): GAGVSQTPSNKVTEKGKYVELRCDPISGHTALYWYRQSLGQGPEFLIYFQGTGAADDSGLPNDRFFAVRPEGSVSTLKIQRTERGDSAVYLCASSTGGSGGTDTQYFGPGTRLTVL.

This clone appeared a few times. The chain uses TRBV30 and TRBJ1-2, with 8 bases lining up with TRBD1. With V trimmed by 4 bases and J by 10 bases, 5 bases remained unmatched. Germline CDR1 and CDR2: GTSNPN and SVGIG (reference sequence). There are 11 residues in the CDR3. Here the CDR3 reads CAWTGGFDYTF. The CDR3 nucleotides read TGTGCCTGGACAGGGGGCTTTGACTACACCTTC.

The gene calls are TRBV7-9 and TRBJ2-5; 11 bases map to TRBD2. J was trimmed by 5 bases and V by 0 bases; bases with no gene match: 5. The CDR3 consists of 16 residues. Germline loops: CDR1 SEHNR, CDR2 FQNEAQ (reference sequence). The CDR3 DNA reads TGTGCCAGCAGCTTAGCGCTAGCGGGAGGAATGGAGACCCAGTACTTC. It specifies CASSLALAGGMETQYF.

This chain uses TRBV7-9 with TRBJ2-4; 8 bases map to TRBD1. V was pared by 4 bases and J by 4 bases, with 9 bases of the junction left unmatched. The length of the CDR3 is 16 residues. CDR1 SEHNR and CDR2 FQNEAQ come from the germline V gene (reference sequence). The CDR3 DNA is TGTGCCAGCAGCTCGATTAACGACAGGGGTAAAAACATTCAGTACTTC. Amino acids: CASSSINDRGKNIQYF.